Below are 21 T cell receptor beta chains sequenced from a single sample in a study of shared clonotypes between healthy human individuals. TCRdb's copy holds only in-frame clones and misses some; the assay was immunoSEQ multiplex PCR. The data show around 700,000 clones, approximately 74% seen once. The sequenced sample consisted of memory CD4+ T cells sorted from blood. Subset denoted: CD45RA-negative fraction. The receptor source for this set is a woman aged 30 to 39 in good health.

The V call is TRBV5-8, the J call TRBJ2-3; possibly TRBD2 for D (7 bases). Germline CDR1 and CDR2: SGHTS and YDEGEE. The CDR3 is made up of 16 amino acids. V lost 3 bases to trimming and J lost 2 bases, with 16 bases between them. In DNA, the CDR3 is TGTGCCAGCAGCTGGGGGCGGGAGTTGGTCACAGATACGCAGTATTTT. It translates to CASSWGRELVTDTQYF.

The CDR3 sequence is CASSVEVNYGYTF. The CDR3 region has the DNA TGTGCCAGCAGTGTTGAAGTTAACTATGGCTACACCTTC. This chain links TRBV2 with TRBJ1-2; the D is unclear. Per the germline V gene, CDR1 is SNHLY and CDR2 is FYNNEI. Deletions cut 4 bases from V and 1 base from J, with 7 bases between. This CDR3 has 13 amino acids.

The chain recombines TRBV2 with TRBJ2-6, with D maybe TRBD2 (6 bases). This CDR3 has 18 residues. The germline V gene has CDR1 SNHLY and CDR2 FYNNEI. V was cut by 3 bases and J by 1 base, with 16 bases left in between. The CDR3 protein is CASSDPGLPWSGANVLTF. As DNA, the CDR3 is TGTGCCAGCAGTGACCCTGGACTACCTTGGTCTGGGGCCAACGTCCTGACTTTC.

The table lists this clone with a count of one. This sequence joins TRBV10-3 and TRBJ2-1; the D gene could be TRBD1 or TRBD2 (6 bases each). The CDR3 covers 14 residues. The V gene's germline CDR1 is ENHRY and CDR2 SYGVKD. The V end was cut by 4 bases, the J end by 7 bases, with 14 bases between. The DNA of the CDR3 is TGTGCCATCAGTGGGGGGGCAGGGACGAATGAGCAGTTCTTC. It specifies CAISGGAGTNEQFF.

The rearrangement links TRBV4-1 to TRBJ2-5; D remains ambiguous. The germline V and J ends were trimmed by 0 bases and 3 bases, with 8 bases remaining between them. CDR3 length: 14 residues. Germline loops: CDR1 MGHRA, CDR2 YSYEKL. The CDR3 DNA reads TGCGCCAGCAGCCAAGATATGCGCGAAGAGACCCAGTACTTC. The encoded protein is CASSQDMREETQYF.

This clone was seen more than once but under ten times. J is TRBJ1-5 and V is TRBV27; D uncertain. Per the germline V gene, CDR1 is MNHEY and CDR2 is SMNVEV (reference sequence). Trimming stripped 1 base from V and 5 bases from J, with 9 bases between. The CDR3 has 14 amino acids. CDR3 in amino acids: CASSLYGSYQPQHF. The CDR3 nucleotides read TGTGCCAGCAGTTTATATGGCTCCTATCAGCCCCAGCATTTT.

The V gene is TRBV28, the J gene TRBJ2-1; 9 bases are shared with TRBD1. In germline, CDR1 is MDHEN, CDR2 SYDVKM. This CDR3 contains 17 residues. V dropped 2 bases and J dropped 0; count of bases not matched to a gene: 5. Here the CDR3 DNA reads TGTGCCAGCAGTTTACCAGGACAGGGGTCCTCCTACAATGAGCAGTTCTTC. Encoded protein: CASSLPGQGSSYNEQFF. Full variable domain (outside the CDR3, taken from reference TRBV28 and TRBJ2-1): DVKVTQSSRYLVKRTGEKVFLECVQDMDHENMFWYRQDPGLGLRLIYFSYDVKMKEKGDIPEGYSVSREKKERFSLILESASTNQTSMYLCASSLPGQGSSYNEQFFGPGTRLTVL.

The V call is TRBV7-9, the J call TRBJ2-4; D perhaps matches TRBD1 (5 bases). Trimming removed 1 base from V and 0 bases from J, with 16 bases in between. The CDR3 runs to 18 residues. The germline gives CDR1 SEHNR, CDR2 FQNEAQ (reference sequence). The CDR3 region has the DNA TGTGCCAGCAGCTTAGACCTTGACAGCCAACTAGCCAAAAACATTCAGTACTTC. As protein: CASSLDLDSQLAKNIQYF.

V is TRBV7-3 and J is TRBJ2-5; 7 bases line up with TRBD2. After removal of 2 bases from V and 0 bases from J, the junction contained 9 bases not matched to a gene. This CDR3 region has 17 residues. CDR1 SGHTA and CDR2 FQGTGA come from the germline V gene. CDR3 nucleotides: TGTGCCAGCAGCTTACTAGCGGAGGGTAAAAACCAAGAGACCCAGTACTTC. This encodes CASSLLAEGKNQETQYF. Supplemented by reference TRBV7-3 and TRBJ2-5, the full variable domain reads GAGVSQTPSNKVTEKGKYVELRCDPISGHTALYWYRQSLGQGPEFLIYFQGTGAADDSGLPNDRFFAVRPEGSVSTLKIQRTERGDSAVYLCASSLLAEGKNQETQYFGPGTRLLVL.

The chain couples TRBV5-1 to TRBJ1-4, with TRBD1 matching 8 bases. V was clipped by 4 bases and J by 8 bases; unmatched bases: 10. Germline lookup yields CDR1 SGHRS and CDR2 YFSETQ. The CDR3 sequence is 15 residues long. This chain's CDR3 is CASSPGQGRYEKLFF. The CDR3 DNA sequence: TGCGCCAGCAGCCCCGGACAGGGAAGATACGAAAAACTGTTTTTT.

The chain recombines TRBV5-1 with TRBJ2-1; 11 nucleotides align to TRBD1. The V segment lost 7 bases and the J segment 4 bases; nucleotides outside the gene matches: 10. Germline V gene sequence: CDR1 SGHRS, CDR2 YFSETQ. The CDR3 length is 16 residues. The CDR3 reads CASVPVGTGGYNEQFF. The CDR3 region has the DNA TGCGCCAGCGTACCCGTTGGGACAGGGGGATACAATGAGCAGTTCTTC.

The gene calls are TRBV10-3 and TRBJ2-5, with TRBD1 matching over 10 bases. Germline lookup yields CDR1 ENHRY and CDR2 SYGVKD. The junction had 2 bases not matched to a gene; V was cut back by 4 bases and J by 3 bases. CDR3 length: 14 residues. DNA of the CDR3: TGTGCCATCAGTGCCGGACAGGGGGAAGAGACCCAGTACTTC. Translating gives CAISAGQGEETQYF.

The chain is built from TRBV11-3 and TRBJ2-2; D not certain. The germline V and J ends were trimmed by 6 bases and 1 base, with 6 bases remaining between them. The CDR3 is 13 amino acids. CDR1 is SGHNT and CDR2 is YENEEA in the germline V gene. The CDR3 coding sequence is TGTGCCAGCAGGTGGGGGAACACCGGGGAGCTGTTTTTT. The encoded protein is CASRWGNTGELFF. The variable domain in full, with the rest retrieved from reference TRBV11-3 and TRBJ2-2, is EAGVVQSPRYKIIEKKQPVAFWCNPISGHNTLYWYLQNLGQGPELLIRYENEEAVDDSQLPKDRFSAERLKGVDSTLKIQPAELGDSAVYLCASRWGNTGELFFGEGSRLTVL.

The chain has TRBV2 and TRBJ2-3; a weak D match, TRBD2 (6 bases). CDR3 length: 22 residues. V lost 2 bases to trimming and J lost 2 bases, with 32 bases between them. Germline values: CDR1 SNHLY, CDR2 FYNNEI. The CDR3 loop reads CASSELAVGSAGRFIDTDTQYF. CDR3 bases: TGTGCCAGCAGTGAACTCGCCGTGGGTAGCGCAGGGAGGTTTATTGACACAGATACGCAGTATTTT.

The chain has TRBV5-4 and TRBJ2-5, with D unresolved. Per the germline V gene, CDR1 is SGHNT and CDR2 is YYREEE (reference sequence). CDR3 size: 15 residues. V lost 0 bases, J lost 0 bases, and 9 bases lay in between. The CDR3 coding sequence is TGTGCCAGCAGCTTGGCCTGGAACCACCAAGAGACCCAGTACTTC. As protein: CASSLAWNHQETQYF.

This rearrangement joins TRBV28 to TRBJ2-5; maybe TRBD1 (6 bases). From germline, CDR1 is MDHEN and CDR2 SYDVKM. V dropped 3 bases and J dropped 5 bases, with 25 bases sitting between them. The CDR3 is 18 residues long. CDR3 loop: CASSFRGGGIQGRETQYF. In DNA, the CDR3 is TGTGCCAGCAGTTTTCGGGGTGGGGGAATACAGGGTCGGGAGACCCAGTACTTC.

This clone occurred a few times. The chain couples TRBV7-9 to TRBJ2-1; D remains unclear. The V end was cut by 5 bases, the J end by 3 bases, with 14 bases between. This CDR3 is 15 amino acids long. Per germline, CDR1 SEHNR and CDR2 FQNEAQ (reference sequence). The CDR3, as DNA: TGTGCCAGCAGCCCCCGAAATCTCCGCTACAATGAGCAGTTCTTC. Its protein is CASSPRNLRYNEQFF.

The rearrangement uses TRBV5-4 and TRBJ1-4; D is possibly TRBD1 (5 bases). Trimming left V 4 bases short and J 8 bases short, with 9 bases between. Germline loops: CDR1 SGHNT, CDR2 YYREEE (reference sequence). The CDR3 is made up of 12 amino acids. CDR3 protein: CASSMNREKLFF. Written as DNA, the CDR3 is TGTGCCAGCAGCATGAACAGGGAAAAACTGTTTTTT.

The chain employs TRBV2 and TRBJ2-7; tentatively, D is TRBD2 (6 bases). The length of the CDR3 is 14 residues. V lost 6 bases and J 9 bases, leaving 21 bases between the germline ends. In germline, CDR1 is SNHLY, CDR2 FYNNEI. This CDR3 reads CASSRDWRTLRQYF. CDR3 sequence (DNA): TGTGCCAGCAGCAGGGACTGGAGGACCCTAAGGCAGTACTTC.

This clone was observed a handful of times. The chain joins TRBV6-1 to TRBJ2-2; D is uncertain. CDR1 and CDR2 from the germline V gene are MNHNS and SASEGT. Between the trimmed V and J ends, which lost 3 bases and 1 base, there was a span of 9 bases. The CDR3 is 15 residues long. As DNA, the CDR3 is TGTGCCAGCAGTGAGCAGCGACAGAACACCGGGGAGCTGTTTTTT. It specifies CASSEQRQNTGELFF.

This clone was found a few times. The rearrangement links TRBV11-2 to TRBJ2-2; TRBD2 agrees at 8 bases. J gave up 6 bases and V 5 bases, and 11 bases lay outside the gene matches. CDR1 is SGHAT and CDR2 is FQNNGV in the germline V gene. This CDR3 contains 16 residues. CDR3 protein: CASSRKVAGGSGELFF. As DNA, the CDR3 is TGTGCCAGCAGCCGAAAGGTCGCGGGAGGTTCCGGGGAGCTGTTTTTT.